Each of the 2 T cell receptor beta chains below was sequenced from the same sample in a study of chemoradiotherapy in HPV16-positive cancers. TCRdb keeps only in-frame clones here, not all; method: immunoSEQ multiplex PCR. This table holds about 68,000 clones, 88% found once. Source: blood, taken from a patient who underwent chemoradiotherapy. Every receptor here comes from a human donor with HPV-associated anogenital cancer.

The CDR3 loop is CASSLARGNTGELFF. CDR3 nucleotide sequence: TGTGCCAGCAGCTTAGCCAGGGGAAACACCGGGGAGCTGTTTTTT. This chain links TRBV11-1 with TRBJ2-2, with D perhaps TRBD1 (6 bases). V shed 0 bases and J shed 2 bases, with 7 bases lying between them. The CDR3 is made up of 15 amino acids. Germline V lookup: CDR1 SGHAT, CDR2 FQDESV (reference sequence).

This chain connects TRBV14 to TRBJ1-2, with 7 bases matching TRBD1. V lost 2 bases and J lost 1; bases outside the gene matches: 7. Germline V lookup: CDR1 SGHDN, CDR2 FVKESK. The CDR3 is 16 residues long. The CDR3 region is CASSQPGTEYNYGYTF. DNA of the CDR3: TGTGCCAGCAGCCAACCCGGGACAGAATATAACTATGGCTACACCTTC.